Reported below is one T cell receptor (beta chain). Its antigen is undetermined. The entry originates in a study of OX40 agonist ivuxolimab in advanced cancers. From germline, CDR1 is LGHNT and CDR2 FRNRAP. Trimming shortened V by 9 bases and J by 4 bases, and 25 bases separated the two germline ends. The CDR3 has 17 amino acids. Findings and limits, study-wide: Within 6 weeks, CD4+ and CD8+ blood T cells expanded clonally at 0.1 to 3.0 mg/kg.

The repertoire was sequenced with immunoSEQ multiplex PCR; TCRdb's copy has only in-frame clones and lacks some. The sample lists tens of thousands of clones; 79% were seen once. This specimen was CD4+ or CD8+ T cells sorted from blood, taken in a trial of the OX40 agonist ivuxolimab. The sequence was obtained from an adult with an advanced solid tumor such as melanoma, head and neck, liver or kidney cancer. The rearrangement joins TRBV12-5 to TRBJ1-3, with D perhaps matching TRBD1 (6 bases). CDR3: CARAKDQGCVIGNTIYF. The CDR3 DNA sequence: TGTGCTAGGGCGAAAGACCAGGGGTGTGTAATCGGAAACACCATATATTTT.